This T cell receptor (beta chain) originates from a study of shared clonotypes between healthy human individuals. In the naive CD8 group, cells lacked CD45RO and were positively selected for CCR7, so terminally differentiated effector memory CD45RA+ cells were left out. The study's findings and limits: Shared across a few donors were approximately 5% of the naive CD4 clonotypes. Non-shared clonotypes were found to have lower generation probabilities than the clonotypes that were shared by all four of the sorted-subset donors.

This CDR3 spans 16 amino acids. Germline CDR1 and CDR2: SGHDN and FVKESK. Germline trimming cut 0 bases from V and 3 bases from J; bases unmatched to any gene: 8. Only in-frame clones appear in the TCRdb table, and some are missing; sequencing was by immunoSEQ multiplex PCR. Of roughly 2,000,000 clones listed, about 94% are singletons. A word on this clone: Its specificity is not known.

The TCR comes from a man younger than 30 in good health. Some clones in this sample may be carry-over from other donors' samples. The rearrangement links TRBV14 to TRBJ2-7, with 7 bases fitting TRBD1. The material sequenced was naive CD8+ T cells from PBMCs. The CDR3 reads CASSQEIGRGFYEQYF. The DNA for the CDR3 is TGTGCCAGCAGCCAAGAAATCGGCAGGGGGTTCTACGAGCAGTACTTC.